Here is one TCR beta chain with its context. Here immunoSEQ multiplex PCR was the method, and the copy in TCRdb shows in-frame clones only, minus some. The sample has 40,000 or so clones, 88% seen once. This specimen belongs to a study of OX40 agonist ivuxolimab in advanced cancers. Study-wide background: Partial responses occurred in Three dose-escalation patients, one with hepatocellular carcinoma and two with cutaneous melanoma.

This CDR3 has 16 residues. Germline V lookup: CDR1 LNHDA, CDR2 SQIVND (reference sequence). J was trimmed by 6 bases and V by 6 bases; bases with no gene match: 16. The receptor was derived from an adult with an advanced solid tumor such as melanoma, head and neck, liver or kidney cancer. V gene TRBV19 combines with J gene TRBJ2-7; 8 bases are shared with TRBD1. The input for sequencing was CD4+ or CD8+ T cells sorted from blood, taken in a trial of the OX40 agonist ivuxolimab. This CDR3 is CASRDRDRPEGVEQYF. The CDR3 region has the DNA TGTGCCAGTAGAGACCGGGACAGGCCCGAGGGGGTCGAGCAGTACTTC.